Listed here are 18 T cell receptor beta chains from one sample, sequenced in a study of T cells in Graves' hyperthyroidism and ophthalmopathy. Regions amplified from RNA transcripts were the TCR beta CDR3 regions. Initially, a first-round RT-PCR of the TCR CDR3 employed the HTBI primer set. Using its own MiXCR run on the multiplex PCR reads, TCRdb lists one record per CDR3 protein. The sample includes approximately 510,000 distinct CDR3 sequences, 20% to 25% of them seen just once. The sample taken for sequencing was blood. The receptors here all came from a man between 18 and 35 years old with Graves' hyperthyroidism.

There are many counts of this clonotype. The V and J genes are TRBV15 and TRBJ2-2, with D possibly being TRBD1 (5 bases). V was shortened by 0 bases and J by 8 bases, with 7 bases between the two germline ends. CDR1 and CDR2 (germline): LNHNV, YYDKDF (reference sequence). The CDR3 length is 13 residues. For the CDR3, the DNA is TGTGCCACCAGCAGAGATGGGGCAGGGGAGCTGTTTTTT. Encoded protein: CATSRDGAGELFF.

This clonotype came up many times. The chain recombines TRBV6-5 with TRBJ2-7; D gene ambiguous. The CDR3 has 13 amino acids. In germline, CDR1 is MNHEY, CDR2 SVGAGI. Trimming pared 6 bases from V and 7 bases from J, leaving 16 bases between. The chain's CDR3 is CASSPPIGFEQYF. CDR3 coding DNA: TGTGCCAGCAGCCCCCCAATTGGGTTTGAGCAGTACTTC.

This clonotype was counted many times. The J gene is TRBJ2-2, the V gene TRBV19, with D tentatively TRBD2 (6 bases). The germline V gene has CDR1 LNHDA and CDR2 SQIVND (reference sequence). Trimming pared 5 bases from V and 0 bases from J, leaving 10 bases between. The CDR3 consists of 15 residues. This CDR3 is CASSSGVANTGELFF. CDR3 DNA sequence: TGTGCCAGTAGTTCGGGAGTCGCGAACACCGGGGAGCTGTTTTTT.

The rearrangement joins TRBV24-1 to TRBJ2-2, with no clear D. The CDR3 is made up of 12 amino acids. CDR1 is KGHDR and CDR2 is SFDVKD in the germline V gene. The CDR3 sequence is CATDANTGELFF. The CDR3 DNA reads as TGTGCGACGGACGCGAACACCGGGGAGCTGTTTTTT.

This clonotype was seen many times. CDR3 loop: CASLGRQLTIGYGYTF. The CDR3 bases are TGTGCCAGCTTAGGTAGACAACTAACCATCGGCTATGGCTACACCTTC. The chain joins TRBV2 to TRBJ1-2, with unresolved D. The CDR3 spans 16 residues. Germline CDR1 SNHLY, CDR2 FYNNEI. Trimming removed 8 bases from V and 4 bases from J, with 23 bases in between.

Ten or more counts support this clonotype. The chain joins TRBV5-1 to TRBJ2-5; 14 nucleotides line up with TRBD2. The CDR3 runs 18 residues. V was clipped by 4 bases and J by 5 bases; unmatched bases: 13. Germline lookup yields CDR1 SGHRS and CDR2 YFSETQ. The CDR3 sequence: CASSIGTSGGMHGETQYF. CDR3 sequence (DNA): TGCGCCAGCAGCATCGGGACTAGCGGGGGAATGCACGGGGAGACCCAGTACTTC.

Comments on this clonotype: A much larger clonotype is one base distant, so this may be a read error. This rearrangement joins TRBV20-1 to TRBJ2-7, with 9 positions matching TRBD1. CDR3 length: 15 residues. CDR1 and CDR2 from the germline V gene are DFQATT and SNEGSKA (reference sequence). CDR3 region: CSAREGQGLTYEQCF. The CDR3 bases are TGCAGTGCTAGAGAAGGACAGGGGCTGACCTACGAGCAGTGCTTC.

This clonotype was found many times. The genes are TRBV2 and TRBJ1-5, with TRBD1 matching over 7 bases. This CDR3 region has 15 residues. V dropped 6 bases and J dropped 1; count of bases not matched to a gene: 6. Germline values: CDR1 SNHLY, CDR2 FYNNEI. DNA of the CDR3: TGTGCCAGCAGCCGAGACAGGGTAAGCAATCAGCCCCAGCATTTT. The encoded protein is CASSRDRVSNQPQHF.

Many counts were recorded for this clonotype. The CDR3 loop is CASSLVGGDEETQYF. The CDR3 nucleotides read TGTGCCAGCAGCTTAGTAGGGGGGGACGAAGAGACCCAGTACTTC. V and J are TRBV11-2 and TRBJ2-5, with D perhaps matching TRBD2 (7 bases). CDR1 and CDR2 from the germline V gene are SGHAT and FQNNGV. The length of the CDR3 is 15 residues. V shed 1 base and J shed 3 bases, with 12 bases lying between them. Variable domain in full (rest from reference TRBV11-2 and TRBJ2-5): EAGVAQSPRYKIIEKRQSVAFWCNPISGHATLYWYQQILGQGPKLLIQFQNNGVVDDSQLPKDRFSAERLKGVDSTLKIQPAKLEDSAVYLCASSLVGGDEETQYFGPGTRLLVL.

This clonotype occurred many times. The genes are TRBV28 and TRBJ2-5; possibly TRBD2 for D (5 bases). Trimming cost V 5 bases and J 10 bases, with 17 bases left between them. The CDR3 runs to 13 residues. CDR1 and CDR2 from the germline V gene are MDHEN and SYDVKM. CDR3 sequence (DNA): TGTGCCAGCAGTGGGGTCAGCCAGGAGGACCAGTACTTC. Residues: CASSGVSQEDQYF.

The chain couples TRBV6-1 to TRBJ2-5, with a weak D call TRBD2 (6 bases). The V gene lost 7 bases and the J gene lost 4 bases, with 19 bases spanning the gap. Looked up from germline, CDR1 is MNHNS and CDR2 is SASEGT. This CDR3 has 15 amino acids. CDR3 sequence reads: CASIPGRGGAETQYF. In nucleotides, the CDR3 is TGTGCCAGCATCCCGGGGCGGGGTGGGGCAGAGACCCAGTACTTC.

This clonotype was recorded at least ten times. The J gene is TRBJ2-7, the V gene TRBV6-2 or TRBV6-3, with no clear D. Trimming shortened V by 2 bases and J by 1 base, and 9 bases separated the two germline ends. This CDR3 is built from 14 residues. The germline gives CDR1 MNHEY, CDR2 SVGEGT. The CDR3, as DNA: TGTGCCAGCAGTTACGGTCCATTTTCCTACGAGCAGTACTTC. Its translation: CASSYGPFSYEQYF.

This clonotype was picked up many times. The chain's CDR3 is CASSAGLAGTYEQYF. Here the CDR3 DNA reads TGTGCCAGCAGTGCGGGACTAGCGGGAACCTACGAGCAGTACTTC. The chain combines TRBV7-9 with TRBJ2-7, with 13 bases that match TRBD2. V lost 6 bases and J lost 2; bases outside the gene matches: 4. Germline V gene data show CDR1 as SEHNR and CDR2 as FQNEAQ (reference sequence). This CDR3 spans 15 amino acids. Drawing the rest from reference TRBV7-9 and TRBJ2-7, the complete variable domain is DTGVSQNPRHKITKRGQNVTFRCDPISEHNRLYWYRQTLGQGPEFLTYFQNEAQLEKSRLLSDRFSAERPKGSFSTLEIQRTEQGDSAMYLCASSAGLAGTYEQYFGPGTRLTVT.

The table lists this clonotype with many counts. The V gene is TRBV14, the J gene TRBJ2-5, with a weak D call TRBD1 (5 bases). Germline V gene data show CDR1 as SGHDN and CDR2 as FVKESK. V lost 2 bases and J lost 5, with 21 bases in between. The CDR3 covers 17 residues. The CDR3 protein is CASSQKPGQGIYETQYF. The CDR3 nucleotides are TGTGCCAGCAGCCAAAAACCGGGTCAGGGAATTTACGAGACCCAGTACTTC.

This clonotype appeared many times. CDR3 bases: TGTGCCAGCAGCTCGGCGGTTGGGATACAGGGGTATGGCTACACCTTC. Translating it yields CASSSAVGIQGYGYTF. The chain couples TRBV28 to TRBJ1-2; 7 nucleotides agree with TRBD1. The CDR3 contains 16 residues. Trimming took 6 bases from V and 5 from J; bases not matched to a gene: 15. Germline V gives CDR1 MDHEN, CDR2 SYDVKM.

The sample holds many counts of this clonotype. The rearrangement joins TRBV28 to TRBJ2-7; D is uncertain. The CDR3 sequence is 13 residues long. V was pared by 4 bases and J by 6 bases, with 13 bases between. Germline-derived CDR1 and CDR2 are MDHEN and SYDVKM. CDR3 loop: CASSYAPTVEQYF. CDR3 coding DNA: TGTGCCAGCAGTTACGCCCCTACGGTCGAGCAGTACTTC.

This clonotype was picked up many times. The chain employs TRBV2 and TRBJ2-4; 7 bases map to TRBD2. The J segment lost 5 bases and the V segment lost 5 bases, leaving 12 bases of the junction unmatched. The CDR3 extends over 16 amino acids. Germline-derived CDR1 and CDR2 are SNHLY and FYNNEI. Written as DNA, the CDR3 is TGTGCCAGCAGTTTGACTAGCTACGCGGGAGAAAACATTCAGTACTTC. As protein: CASSLTSYAGENIQYF.

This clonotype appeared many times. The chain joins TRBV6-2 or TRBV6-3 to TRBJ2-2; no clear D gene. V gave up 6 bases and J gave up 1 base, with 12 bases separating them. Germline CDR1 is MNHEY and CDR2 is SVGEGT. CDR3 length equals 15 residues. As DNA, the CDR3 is TGTGCCAGCAGCCCTAACCGAGGGAACACCGGGGAGCTGTTTTTT. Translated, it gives CASSPNRGNTGELFF.